This T cell receptor beta chain is from a study of blood T cell repertoires in COVID-19. Study information: T cells, B-cell-depleted T cells, or PBMCs provided the cDNA or gDNA that served as material.

TCRdb's table, derived via immunoSEQ multiplex PCR, lists solely in-frame clones and lacks some. Of more than 95,000 clones in the sample, about 88% were seen once. CDR3 length equals 15 residues. Trimming removed 3 bases at V and 0 bases at J, with 11 bases between. Germline-derived CDR1 and CDR2 are LNHDA and SQIVND (reference sequence). The receptor comes from an elderly woman with acute or convalescent COVID-19. The V gene is TRBV19, the J gene TRBJ1-2; no definite D call. The source material was peripheral blood. CDR3 protein: CASSIRPGANYGYTF. The CDR3 DNA reads as TGTGCCAGTAGTATCCGGCCGGGAGCTAACTATGGCTACACCTTC.